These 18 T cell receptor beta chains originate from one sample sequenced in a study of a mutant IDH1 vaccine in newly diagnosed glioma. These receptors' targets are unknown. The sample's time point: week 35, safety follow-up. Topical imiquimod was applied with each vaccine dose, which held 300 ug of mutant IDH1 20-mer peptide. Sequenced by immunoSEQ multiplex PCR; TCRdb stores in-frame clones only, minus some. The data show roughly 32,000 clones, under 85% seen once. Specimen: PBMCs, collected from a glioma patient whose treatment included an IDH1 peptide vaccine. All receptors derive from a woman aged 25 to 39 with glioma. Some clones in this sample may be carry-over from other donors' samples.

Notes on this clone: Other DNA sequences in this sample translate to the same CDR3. Here the CDR3 DNA reads TGTGCCTGGAGTCCGGGACAGGGTAGCAATCAGCCCCAGCATTTT. Its protein is CAWSPGQGSNQPQHF. This chain uses TRBV30 with TRBJ1-5; 9 bases are shared with TRBD1. The CDR3 extends over 15 amino acids. V shed 2 bases, J shed 0 bases, and the junction held 2 bases outside the gene matches. Germline V gives CDR1 GTSNPN, CDR2 SVGIG (reference sequence).

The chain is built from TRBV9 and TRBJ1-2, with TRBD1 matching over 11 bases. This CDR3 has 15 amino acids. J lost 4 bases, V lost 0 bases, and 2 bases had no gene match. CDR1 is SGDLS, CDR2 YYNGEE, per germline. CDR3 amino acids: CASSVGDRGGYGYTF. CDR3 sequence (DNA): TGTGCCAGCAGCGTAGGGGACAGGGGGGGCTATGGCTACACCTTC.

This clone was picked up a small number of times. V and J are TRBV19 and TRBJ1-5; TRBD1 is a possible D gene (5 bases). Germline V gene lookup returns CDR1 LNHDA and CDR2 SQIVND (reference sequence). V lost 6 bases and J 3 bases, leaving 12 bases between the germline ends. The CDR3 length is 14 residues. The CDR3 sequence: CASRAGAYNQPQHF. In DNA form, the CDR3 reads TGTGCCAGTAGGGCCGGGGCCTACAATCAGCCCCAGCATTTT. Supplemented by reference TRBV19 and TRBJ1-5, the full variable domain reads DGGITQSPKYLFRKEGQNVTLSCEQNLNHDAMYWYRQDPGQGLRLIYYSQIVNDFQKGDIAEGYSVSREKKESFPLTVTSAQKNPTAFYLCASRAGAYNQPQHFGDGTRLSIL.

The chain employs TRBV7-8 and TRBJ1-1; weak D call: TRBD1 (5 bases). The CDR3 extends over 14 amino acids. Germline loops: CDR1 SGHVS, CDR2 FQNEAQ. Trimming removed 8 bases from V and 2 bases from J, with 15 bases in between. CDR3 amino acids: CASSWGGDNTEAFF. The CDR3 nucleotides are TGTGCCAGCTCCTGGGGCGGGGACAACACTGAAGCTTTCTTT.

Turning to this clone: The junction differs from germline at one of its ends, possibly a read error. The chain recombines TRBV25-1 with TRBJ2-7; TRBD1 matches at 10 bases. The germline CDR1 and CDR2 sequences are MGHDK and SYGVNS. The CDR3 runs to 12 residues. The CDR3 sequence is CASSGQGARVNF. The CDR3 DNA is TGTGCCAGCAGTGGACAGGGGGCCAGAGTAAACTTC.

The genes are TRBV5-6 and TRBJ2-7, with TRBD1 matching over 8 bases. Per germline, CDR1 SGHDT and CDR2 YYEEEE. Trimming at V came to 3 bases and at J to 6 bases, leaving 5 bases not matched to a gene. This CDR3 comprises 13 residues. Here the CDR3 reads CASSSGTGGEQYF. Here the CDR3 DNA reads TGTGCCAGCAGCTCGGGGACAGGAGGCGAGCAGTACTTC.

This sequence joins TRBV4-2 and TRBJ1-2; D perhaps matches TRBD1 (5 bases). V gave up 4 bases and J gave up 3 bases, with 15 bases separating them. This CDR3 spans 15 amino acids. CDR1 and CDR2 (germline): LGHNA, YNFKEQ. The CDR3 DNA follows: TGTGCCAGCAGCCCGGTCAGGGAACTCTACTATGGCTACACCTTC. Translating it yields CASSPVRELYYGYTF.

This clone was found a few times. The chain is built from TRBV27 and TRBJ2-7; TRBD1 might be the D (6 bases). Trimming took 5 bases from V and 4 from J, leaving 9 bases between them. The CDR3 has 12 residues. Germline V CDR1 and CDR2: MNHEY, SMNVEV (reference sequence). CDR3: CASSAQGYEQYF. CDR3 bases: TGTGCCAGCAGTGCCCAGGGGTACGAGCAGTACTTC.

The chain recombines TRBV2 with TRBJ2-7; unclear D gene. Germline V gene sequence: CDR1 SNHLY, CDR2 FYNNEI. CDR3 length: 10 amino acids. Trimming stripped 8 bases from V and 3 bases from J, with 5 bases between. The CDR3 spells CASGFYEQYF. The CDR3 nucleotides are TGTGCCAGCGGCTTCTACGAGCAGTACTTC.

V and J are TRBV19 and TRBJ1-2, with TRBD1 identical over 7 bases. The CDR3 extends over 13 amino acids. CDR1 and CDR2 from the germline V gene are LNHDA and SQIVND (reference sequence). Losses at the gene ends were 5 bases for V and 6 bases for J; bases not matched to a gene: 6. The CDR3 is CASSPTDRHGYTF. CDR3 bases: TGTGCCAGTAGTCCAACGGACAGGCATGGCTACACCTTC.

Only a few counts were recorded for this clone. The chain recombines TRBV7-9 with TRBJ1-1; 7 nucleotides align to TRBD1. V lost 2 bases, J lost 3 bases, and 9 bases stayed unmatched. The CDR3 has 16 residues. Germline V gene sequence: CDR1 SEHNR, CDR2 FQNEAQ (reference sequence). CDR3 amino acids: CASSLIGQAKDTEAFF. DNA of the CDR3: TGTGCCAGCAGCTTAATCGGACAGGCAAAGGACACTGAAGCTTTCTTT. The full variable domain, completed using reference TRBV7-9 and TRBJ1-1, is DTGVSQNPRHKITKRGQNVTFRCDPISEHNRLYWYRQTLGQGPEFLTYFQNEAQLEKSRLLSDRFSAERPKGSFSTLEIQRTEQGDSAMYLCASSLIGQAKDTEAFFGQGTRLTVV.

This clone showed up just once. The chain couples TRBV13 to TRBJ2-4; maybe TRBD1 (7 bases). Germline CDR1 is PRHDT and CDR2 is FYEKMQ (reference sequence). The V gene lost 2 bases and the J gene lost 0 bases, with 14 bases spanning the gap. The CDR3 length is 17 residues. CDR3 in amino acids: CASSLSQGGLAKNIQYF. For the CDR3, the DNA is TGTGCCAGCAGCTTATCCCAGGGGGGACTAGCCAAAAACATTCAGTACTTC.

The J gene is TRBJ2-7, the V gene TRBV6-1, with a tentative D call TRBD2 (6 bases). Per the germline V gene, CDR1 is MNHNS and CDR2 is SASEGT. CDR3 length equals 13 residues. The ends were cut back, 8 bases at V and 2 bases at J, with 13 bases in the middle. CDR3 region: CASSFASAYEQYF. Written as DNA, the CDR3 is TGTGCCAGCTCGTTCGCTAGCGCCTACGAGCAGTACTTC.

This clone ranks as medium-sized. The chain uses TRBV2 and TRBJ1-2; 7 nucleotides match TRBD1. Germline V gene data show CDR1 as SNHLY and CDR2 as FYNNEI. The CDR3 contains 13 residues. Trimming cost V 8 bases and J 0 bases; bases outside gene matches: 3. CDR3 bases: TGTGCCAGCTCCGGACAGGCTAACTATGGCTACACCTTC. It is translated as CASSGQANYGYTF.

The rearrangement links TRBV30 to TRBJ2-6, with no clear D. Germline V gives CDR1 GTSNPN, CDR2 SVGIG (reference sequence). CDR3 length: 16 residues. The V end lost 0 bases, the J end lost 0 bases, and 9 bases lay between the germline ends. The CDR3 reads CAWSVQSFSGANVLTF. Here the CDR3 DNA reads TGTGCCTGGAGTGTCCAGTCCTTCTCTGGGGCCAACGTCCTGACTTTC.

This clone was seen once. CDR3 nucleotide sequence: TGTGCCTGGAGCCTCAGGGAAGAGACCCAGTACTTC. As protein: CAWSLREETQYF. The rearrangement links TRBV30 to TRBJ2-5, with D possibly TRBD1 on 5 matching bases. The length of the CDR3 is 12 residues. V dropped 3 bases and J dropped 3 bases, with 8 bases sitting between them. Looked up from germline, CDR1 is GTSNPN and CDR2 is SVGIG (reference sequence).

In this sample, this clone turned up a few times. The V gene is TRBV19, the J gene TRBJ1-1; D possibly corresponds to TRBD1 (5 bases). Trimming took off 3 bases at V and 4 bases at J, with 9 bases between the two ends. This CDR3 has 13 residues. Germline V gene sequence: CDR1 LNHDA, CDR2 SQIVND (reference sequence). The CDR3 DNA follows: TGTGCCAGTAGTATCGGCGGGGGCACTGAAGCTTTCTTT. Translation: CASSIGGGTEAFF.

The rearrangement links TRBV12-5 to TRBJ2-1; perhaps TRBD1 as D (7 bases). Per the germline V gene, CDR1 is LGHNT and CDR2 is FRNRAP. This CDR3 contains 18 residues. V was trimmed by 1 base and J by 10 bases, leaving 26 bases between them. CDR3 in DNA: TGTGCTAGTGGTTTGGCTTGGTTCGGGACAGACAAAGGGGGGGAGCAGTTCTTC. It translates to CASGLAWFGTDKGGEQFF.